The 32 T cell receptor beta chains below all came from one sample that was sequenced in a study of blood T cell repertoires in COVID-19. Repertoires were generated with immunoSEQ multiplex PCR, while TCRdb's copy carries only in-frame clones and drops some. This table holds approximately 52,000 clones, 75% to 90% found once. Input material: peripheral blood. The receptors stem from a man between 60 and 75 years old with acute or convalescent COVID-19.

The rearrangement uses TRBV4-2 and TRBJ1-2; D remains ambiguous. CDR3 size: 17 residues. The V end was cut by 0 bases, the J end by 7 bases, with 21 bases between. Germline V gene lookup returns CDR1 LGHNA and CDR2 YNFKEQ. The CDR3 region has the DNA TGTGCCAGCAGCCAAGAAGGGTGGAGCGGCCGTGTTGGTGGCTACACCTTC. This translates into CASSQEGWSGRVGGYTF.

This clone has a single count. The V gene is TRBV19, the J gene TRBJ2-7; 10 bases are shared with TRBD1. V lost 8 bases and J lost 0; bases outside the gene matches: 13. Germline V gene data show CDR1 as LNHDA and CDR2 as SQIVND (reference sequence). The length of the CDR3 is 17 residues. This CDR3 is CASQGWDRGFASYEQYF. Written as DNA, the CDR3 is TGTGCCAGTCAAGGGTGGGACAGGGGTTTCGCCTCCTACGAGCAGTACTTC.

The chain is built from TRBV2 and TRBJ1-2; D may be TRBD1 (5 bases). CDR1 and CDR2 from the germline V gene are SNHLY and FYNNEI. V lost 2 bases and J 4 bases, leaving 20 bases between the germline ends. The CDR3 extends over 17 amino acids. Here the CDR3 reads CASSENPTSRAVYGYTF. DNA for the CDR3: TGTGCCAGCAGTGAAAACCCCACTAGCAGGGCGGTCTATGGCTACACCTTC.

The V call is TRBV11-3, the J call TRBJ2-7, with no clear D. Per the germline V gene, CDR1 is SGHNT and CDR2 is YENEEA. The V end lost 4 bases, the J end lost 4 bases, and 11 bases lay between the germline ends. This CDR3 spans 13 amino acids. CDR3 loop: CASSSFSLYEQYF. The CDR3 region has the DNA TGTGCCAGCAGCTCCTTTAGCTTGTACGAGCAGTACTTC.

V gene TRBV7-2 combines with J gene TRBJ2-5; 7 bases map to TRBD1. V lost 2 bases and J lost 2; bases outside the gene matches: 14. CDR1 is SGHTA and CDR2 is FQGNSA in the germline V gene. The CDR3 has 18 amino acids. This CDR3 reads CASSLSFKTGQQQETQYF. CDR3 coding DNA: TGTGCCAGCAGCTTATCCTTTAAAACGGGACAGCAGCAAGAGACCCAGTACTTC.

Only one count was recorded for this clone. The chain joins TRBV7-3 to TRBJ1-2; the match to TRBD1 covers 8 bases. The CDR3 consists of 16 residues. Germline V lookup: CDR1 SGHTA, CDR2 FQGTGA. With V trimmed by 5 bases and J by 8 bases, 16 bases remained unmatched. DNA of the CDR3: TGTGCCAGCAGCCCCCAGGGGGCCGCCCCTCTAGAGGGCTACACCTTC. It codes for CASSPQGAAPLEGYTF.

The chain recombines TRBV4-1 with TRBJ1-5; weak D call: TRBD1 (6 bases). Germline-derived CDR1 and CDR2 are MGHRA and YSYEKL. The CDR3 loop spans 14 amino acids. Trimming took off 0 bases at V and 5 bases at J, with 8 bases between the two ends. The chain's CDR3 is CASSQDWGHQPQHF. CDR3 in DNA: TGCGCCAGCAGCCAAGACTGGGGGCATCAGCCCCAGCATTTT.

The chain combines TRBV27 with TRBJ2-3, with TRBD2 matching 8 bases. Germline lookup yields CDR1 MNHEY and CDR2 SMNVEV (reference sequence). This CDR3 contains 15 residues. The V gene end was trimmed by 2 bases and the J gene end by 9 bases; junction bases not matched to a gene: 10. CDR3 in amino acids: CASSLVLAAGGTQYF. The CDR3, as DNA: TGTGCCAGCAGTTTAGTACTAGCGGCCGGGGGGACGCAGTATTTT.

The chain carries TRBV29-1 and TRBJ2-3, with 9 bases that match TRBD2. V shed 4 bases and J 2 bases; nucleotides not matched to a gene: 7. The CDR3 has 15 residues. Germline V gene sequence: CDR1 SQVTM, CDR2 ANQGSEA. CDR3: CSVGPSGATTDTQYF. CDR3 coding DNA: TGCAGCGTTGGCCCTAGCGGGGCGACCACAGATACGCAGTATTTT.

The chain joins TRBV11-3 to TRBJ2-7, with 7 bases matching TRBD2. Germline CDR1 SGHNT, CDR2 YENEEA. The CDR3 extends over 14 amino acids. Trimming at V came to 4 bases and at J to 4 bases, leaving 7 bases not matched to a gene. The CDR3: CASSWGGPGYEQYF. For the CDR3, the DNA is TGTGCCAGCAGCTGGGGAGGGCCGGGGTACGAGCAGTACTTC.

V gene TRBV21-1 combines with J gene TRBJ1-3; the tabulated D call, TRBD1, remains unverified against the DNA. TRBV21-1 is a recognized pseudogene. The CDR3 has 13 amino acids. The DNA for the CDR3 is TGTGCCAGCAGCGCCAGGGGTGGAAACACCATATATTTT. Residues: CASSARGGNTIYF.

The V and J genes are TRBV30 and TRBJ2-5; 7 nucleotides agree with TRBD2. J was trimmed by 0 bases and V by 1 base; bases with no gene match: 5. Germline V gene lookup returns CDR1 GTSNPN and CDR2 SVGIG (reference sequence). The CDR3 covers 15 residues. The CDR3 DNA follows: TGTGCCTGGAGTGGAAAGCGGGAACACCAAGAGACCCAGTACTTC. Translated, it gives CAWSGKREHQETQYF.

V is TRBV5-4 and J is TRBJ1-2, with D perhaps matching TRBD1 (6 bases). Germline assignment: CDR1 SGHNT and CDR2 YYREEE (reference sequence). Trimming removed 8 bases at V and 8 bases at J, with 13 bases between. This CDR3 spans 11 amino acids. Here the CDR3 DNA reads TGTGCCAGTACAGGGATGTACGGCTACACCTTC. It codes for CASTGMYGYTF.

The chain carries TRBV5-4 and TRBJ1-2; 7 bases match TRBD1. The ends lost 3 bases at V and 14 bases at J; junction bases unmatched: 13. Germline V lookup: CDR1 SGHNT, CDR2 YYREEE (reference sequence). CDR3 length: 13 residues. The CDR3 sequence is CASSSVGQVPWTF. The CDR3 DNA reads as TGTGCCAGCAGCTCCGTCGGACAGGTCCCATGGACCTTC.

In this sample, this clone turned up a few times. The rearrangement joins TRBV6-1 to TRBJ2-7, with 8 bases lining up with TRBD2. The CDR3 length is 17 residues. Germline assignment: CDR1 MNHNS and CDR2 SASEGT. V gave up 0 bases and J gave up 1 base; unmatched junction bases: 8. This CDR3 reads CASSEAISGIFSYEQYF. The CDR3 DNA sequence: TGTGCCAGCAGTGAAGCGATTAGCGGGATATTTTCCTACGAGCAGTACTTC.

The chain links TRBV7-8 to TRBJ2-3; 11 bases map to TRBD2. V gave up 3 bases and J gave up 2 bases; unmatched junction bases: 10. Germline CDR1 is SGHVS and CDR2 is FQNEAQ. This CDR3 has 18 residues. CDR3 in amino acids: CASSFGPPGLAVTDTQYF. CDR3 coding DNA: TGTGCCAGCAGCTTTGGCCCTCCGGGACTAGCGGTCACAGATACGCAGTATTTT.

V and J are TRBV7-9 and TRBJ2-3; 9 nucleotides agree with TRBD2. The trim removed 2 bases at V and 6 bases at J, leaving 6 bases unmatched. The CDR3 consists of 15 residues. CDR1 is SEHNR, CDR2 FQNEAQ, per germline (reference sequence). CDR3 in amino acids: CASSLLAGESDTQYF. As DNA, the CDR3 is TGTGCCAGCAGCTTATTAGCGGGGGAGAGCGATACGCAGTATTTT. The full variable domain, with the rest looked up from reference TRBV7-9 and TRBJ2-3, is DTGVSQNPRHKITKRGQNVTFRCDPISEHNRLYWYRQTLGQGPEFLTYFQNEAQLEKSRLLSDRFSAERPKGSFSTLEIQRTEQGDSAMYLCASSLLAGESDTQYFGPGTRLTVL.

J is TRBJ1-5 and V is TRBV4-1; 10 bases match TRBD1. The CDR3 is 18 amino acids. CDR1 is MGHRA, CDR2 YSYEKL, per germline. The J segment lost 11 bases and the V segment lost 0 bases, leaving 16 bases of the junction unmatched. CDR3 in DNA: TGCGCCAGCAGCCAAGAGGTGTACGACAGGGGGCCCCGGGGAGCCCAGCATTTT. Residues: CASSQEVYDRGPRGAQHF.

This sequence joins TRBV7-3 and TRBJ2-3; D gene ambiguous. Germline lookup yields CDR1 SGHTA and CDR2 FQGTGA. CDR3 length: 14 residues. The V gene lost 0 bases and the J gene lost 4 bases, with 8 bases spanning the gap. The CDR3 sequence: CASSLTRPPDTQYF. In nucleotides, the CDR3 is TGTGCCAGCAGCTTAACGCGCCCCCCAGATACGCAGTATTTT.

The CDR3 region is CASDSAGSPLHF. CDR3 sequence (DNA): TGTGCCAGCGATTCTGCGGGTTCACCCCTCCACTTT. The J gene is TRBJ1-6, the V gene TRBV28, with unresolved D. From germline, CDR1 is MDHEN and CDR2 SYDVKM. The CDR3 sequence is 12 residues long. V gave up 8 bases and J gave up 9 bases, with 11 bases separating them.

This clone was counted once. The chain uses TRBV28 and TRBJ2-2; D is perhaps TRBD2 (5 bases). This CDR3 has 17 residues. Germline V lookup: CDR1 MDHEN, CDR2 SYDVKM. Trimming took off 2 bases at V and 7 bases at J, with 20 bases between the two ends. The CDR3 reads CASSLGVGGPAGGELFF. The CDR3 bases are TGTGCCAGCAGTTTAGGGGTCGGCGGACCTGCGGGCGGGGAGCTGTTTTTT.

The CDR3 DNA sequence: TGTGCCATCAGCGGACAACCACAGACCTACGAGCAGTACTTC. This sequence encodes CAISGQPQTYEQYF. The chain employs TRBV10-3 and TRBJ2-7, with a weak D call TRBD1 (5 bases). The V gene's germline CDR1 is ENHRY and CDR2 SYGVKD. Trimming took 6 bases from V and 2 from J, leaving 14 bases between them. The CDR3 consists of 14 residues.

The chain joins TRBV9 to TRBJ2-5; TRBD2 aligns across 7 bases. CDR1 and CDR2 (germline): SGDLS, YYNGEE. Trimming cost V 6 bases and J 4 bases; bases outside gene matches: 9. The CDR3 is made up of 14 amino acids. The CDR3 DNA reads TGTGCCAGCACCCGAGGGACTATTTCAGAGACCCAGTACTTC. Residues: CASTRGTISETQYF.

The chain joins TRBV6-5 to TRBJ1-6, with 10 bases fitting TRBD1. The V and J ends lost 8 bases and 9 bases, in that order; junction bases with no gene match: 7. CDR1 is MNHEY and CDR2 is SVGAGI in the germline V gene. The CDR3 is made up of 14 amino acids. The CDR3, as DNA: TGTGCCAGCCGCTCCGGGACAGGGGTTTCACCCCTCCACTTT. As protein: CASRSGTGVSPLHF.

This CDR3 is CASSLGQLLGNTEAFF. CDR3 bases: TGCGCCAGCAGCTTGGGACAGCTCCTGGGGAACACTGAAGCTTTCTTT. The rearrangement uses TRBV5-1 and TRBJ1-1; a weak D match, TRBD1 (5 bases). V gave up 0 bases and J gave up 1 base, with 13 bases separating them. This CDR3 spans 16 amino acids. CDR1 is SGHRS, CDR2 YFSETQ, per germline.

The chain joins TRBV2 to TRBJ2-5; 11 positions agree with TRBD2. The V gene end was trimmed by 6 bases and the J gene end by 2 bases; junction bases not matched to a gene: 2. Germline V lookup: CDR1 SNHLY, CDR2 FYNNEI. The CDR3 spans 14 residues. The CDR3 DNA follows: TGTGCCAGCAGCCGGACTAGCGGGCAAGAGACCCAGTACTTC. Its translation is CASSRTSGQETQYF. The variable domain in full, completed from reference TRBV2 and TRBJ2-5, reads EPEVTQTPSHQVTQMGQEVILRCVPISNHLYFYWYRQILGQKVEFLVSFYNNEISEKSEIFDDQFSVERPDGSNFTLKIRSTKLEDSAMYFCASSRTSGQETQYFGPGTRLLVL.

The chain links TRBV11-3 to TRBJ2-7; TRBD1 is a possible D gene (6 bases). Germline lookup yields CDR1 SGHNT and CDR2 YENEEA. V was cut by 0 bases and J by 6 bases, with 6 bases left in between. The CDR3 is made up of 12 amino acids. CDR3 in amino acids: CASSLDRGEQYF. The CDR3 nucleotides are TGTGCCAGCAGCTTAGACAGGGGCGAGCAGTACTTC. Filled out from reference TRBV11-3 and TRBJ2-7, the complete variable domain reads EAGVVQSPRYKIIEKKQPVAFWCNPISGHNTLYWYLQNLGQGPELLIRYENEEAVDDSQLPKDRFSAERLKGVDSTLKIQPAELGDSAVYLCASSLDRGEQYFGPGTRLTVT.

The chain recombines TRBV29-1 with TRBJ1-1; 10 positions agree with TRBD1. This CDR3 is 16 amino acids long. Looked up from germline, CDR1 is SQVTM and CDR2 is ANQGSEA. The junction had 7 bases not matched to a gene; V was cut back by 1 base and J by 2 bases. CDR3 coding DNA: TGCAGCGTTGAAGCGGACAGGGGGAAGTATAACACTGAAGCTTTCTTT. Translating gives CSVEADRGKYNTEAFF.

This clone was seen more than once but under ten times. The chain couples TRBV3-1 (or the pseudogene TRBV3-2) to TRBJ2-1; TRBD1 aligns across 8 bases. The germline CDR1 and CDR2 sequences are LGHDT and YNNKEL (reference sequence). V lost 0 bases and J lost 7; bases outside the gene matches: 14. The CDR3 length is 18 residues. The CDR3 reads CASSQDGQGALLVNEQFF. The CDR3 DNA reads TGTGCCAGCAGCCAAGATGGGCAGGGGGCATTATTAGTTAATGAGCAGTTCTTC.

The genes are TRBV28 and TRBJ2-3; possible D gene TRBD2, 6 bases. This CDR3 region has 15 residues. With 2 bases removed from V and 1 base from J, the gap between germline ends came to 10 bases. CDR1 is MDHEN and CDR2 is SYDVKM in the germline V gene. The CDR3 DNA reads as TGTGCCAGCAGTTTAATGTGGGGGGGCACAGATACGCAGTATTTT. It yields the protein CASSLMWGGTDTQYF.

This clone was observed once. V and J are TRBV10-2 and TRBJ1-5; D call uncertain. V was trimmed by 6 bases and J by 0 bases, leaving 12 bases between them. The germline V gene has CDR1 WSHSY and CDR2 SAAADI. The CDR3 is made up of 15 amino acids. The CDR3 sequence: CASRETGYSNQPQHF. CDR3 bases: TGCGCCAGCAGGGAGACGGGATATAGCAATCAGCCCCAGCATTTT.

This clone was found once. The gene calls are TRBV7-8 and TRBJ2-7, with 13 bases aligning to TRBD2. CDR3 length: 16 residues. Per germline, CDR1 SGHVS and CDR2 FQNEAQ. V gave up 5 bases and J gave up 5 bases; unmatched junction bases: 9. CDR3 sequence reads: CASSKLAGGAGHEQYF. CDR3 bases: TGTGCCAGCAGCAAACTAGCGGGGGGGGCAGGTCACGAGCAGTACTTC.